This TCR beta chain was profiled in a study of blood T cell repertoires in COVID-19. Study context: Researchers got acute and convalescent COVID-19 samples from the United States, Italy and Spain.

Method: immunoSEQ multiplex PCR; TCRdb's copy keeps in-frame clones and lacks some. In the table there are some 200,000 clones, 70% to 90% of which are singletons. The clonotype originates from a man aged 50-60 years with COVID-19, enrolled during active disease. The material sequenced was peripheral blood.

In DNA, the CDR3 is TGTGCCAGCAGCCCAGATAGCGGGGGGGCCAGCAATGAGCAGTTCTTC. It encodes CASSPDSGGASNEQFF. The J gene is TRBJ2-1, the V gene TRBV7-3; 11 bases are a match to TRBD2. The CDR3 is 16 amino acids. Trimming took 5 bases from V and 6 from J; bases not matched to a gene: 9. CDR1 and CDR2 from the germline V gene are SGHTA and FQGTGA.